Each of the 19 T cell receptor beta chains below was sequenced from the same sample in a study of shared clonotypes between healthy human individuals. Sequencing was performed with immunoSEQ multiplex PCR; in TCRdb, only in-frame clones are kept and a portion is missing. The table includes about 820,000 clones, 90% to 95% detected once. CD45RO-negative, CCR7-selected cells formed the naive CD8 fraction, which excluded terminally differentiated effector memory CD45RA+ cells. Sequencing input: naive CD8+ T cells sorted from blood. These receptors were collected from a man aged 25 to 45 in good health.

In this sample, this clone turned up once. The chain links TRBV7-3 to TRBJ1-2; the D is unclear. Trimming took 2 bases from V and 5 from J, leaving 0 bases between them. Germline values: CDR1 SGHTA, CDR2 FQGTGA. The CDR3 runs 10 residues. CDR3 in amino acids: CASSLYGYTF. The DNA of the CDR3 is TGTGCCAGCAGCTTATATGGCTACACCTTC.

CDR3 DNA: TGTGCCAGCAGCTCTGGGGTCGGGACACAATTGGATGAGCAGTTCTTC. Translating gives CASSSGVGTQLDEQFF. J is TRBJ2-1 and V is TRBV7-3, with D perhaps matching TRBD1 (6 bases). The CDR3 has 16 residues. The V gene lost 4 bases and the J gene lost 8 bases, with 21 bases spanning the gap. Germline-derived CDR1 and CDR2 are SGHTA and FQGTGA.

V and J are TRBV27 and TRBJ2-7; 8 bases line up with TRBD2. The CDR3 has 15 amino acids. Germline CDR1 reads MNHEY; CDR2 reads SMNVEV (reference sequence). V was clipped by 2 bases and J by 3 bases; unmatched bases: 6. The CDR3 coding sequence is TGTGCCAGCAGTTTAGCGGCTAGCGGGTACTACGAGCAGTACTTC. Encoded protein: CASSLAASGYYEQYF.

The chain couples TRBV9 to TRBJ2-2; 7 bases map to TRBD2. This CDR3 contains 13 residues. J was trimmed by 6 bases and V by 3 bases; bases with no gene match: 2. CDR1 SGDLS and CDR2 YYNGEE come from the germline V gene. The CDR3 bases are TGTGCCAGCAGCGGACTAGCTCCCGGGGAGCTGTTTTTT. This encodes CASSGLAPGELFF.

This CDR3 reads CATQAGSNYNEQFF. The CDR3 region has the DNA TGTGCCACCCAAGCCGGGAGCAACTACAATGAGCAGTTCTTC. The chain combines TRBV15 with TRBJ2-1; D is perhaps TRBD2 (6 bases). Germline CDR1 and CDR2: LNHNV and YYDKDF (reference sequence). Deletions cut 8 bases from V and 3 bases from J, with 14 bases between. The CDR3 runs to 14 residues.

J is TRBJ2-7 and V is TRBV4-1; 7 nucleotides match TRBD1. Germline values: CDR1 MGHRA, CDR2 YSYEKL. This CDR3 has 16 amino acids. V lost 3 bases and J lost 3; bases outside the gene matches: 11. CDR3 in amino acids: CASSHIMTGTSYEQYF. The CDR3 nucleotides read TGCGCCAGCAGCCACATCATGACAGGGACGAGCTACGAGCAGTACTTC.

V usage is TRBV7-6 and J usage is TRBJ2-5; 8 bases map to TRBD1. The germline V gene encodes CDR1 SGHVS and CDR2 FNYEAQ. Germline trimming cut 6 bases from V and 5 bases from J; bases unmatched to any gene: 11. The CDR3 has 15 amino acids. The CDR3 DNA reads TGTGCCAGCAGAACGGGACAGGCAGTTGGGGAGACCCAGTACTTC. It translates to CASRTGQAVGETQYF.

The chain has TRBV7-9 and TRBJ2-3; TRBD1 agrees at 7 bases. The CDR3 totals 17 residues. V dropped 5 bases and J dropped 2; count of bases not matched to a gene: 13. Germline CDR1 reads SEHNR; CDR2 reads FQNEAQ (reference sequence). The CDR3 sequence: CASSGKGADSFTDTQYF. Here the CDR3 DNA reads TGTGCCAGCAGCGGAAAGGGGGCGGATAGTTTCACAGATACGCAGTATTTT.

As DNA, the CDR3 is TGTGCCAGCAGCTCCCTATTCGGACTAGTCTACGAGCAGTACTTC. It is translated as CASSSLFGLVYEQYF. This chain links TRBV7-2 with TRBJ2-7, with 7 bases fitting TRBD2. This CDR3 has 15 residues. Germline CDR1 is SGHTA and CDR2 is FQGNSA. The V and J ends lost 4 bases and 3 bases, in that order; junction bases with no gene match: 9.

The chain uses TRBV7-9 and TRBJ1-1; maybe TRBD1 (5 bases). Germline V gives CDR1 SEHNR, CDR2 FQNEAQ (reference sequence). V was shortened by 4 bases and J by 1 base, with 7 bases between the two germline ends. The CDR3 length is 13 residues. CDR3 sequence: CASSSGWNTEAFF. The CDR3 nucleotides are TGTGCCAGCAGCTCAGGGTGGAACACTGAAGCTTTCTTT.

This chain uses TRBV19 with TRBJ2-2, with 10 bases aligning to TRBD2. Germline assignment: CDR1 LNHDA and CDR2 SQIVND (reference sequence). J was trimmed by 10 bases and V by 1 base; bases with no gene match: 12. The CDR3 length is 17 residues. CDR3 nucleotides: TGTGCCAGTAGTATAGTCCCAGCGGGAGGGCAGATGGTGGAGCTGTTTTTT. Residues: CASSIVPAGGQMVELFF.

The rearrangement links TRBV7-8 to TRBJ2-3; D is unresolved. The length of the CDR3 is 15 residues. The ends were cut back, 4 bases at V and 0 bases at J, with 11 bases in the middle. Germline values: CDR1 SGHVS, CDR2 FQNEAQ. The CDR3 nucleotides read TGTGCCAGCAGCTCCTCCCGGGTTAGCACAGATACGCAGTATTTT. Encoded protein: CASSSSRVSTDTQYF.

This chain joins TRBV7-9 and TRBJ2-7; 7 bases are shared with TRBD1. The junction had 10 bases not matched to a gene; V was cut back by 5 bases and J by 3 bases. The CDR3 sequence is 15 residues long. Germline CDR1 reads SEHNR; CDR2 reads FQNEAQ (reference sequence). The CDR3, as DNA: TGTGCCAGCAGCCTGAGACAGGGTGTCCTCTACGAGCAGTACTTC. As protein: CASSLRQGVLYEQYF. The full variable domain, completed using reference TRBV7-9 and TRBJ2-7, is DTGVSQNPRHKITKRGQNVTFRCDPISEHNRLYWYRQTLGQGPEFLTYFQNEAQLEKSRLLSDRFSAERPKGSFSTLEIQRTEQGDSAMYLCASSLRQGVLYEQYFGPGTRLTVT.

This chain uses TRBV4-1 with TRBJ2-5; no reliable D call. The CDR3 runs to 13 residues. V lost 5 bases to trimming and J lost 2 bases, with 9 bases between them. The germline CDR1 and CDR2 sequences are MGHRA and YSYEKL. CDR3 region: CASSRLGQETQYF. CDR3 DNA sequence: TGCGCCAGCAGCAGGCTCGGGCAAGAGACCCAGTACTTC.

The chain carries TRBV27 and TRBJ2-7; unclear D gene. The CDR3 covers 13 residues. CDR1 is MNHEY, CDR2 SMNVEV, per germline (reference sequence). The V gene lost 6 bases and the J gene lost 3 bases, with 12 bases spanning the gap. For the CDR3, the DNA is TGTGCCAGCAGCTTTAAGGGATACTACGAGCAGTACTTC. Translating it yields CASSFKGYYEQYF.

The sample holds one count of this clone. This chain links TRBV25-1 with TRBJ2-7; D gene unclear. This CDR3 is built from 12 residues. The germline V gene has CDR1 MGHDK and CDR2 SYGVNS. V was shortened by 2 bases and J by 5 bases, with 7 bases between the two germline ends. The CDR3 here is CASSETLDEQYF. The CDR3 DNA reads TGTGCCAGCAGTGAAACGTTGGACGAGCAGTACTTC.

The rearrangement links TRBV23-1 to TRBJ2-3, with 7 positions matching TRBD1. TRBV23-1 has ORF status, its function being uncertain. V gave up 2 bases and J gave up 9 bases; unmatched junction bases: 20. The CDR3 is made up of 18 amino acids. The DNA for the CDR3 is TGCGCCAGCAGTCAAATCACGACAGGGTGGGTGAAACCCGTCACGCAGTATTTT. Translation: CASSQITTGWVKPVTQYF.

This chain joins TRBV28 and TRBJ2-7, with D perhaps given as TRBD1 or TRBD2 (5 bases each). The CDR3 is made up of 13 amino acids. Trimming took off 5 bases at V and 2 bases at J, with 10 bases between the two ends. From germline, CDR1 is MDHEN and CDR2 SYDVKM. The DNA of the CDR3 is TGTGCCAGCAGTATACGGGACCCCTACGAGCAGTACTTC. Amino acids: CASSIRDPYEQYF.

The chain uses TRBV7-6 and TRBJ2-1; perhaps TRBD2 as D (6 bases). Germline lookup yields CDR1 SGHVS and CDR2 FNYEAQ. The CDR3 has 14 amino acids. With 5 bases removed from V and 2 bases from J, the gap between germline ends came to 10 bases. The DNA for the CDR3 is TGTGCCAGCAGCCCGCGGGGCGCCTACAATGAGCAGTTCTTC. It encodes CASSPRGAYNEQFF.